The 16 T cell receptor beta chains reported below all come from one sample, sequenced in a study of cytomegalovirus exposure and HLA in healthy donors. The PCR used 60 Vbeta and 13 Jbeta primers. Only in-frame clones appear in the TCRdb table, and some are missing; sequencing was by immunoSEQ multiplex PCR. The table includes some 130,000 clones, approximately 80% detected once. Sequences were obtained from PBMCs. The receptor source for this set is a middle-aged woman in good health and CMV-seronegative.

This rearrangement joins TRBV5-1 to TRBJ2-7, with D possibly being TRBD2 (5 bases). The germline V gene has CDR1 SGHRS and CDR2 YFSETQ. Trimming removed 4 bases at V and 6 bases at J, with 14 bases between. CDR3 length: 13 residues. DNA for the CDR3: TGCGCCAGCAGCCTAGCAGGACGAAGCGAGCAGTACTTC. The encoded protein is CASSLAGRSEQYF.

The rearrangement joins TRBV10-3 to TRBJ1-1, with TRBD1 identical over 9 bases. Per germline, CDR1 ENHRY and CDR2 SYGVKD. The V and J ends lost 6 bases and 1 base, in that order; junction bases with no gene match: 6. This CDR3 comprises 15 residues. The CDR3: CAIRQTGGRNTEAFF. In DNA form, the CDR3 reads TGTGCCATCAGACAAACAGGGGGCCGGAACACTGAAGCTTTCTTT.

V usage is TRBV19 and J usage is TRBJ1-5, with 7 nucleotides matching TRBD1. The ends lost 6 bases at V and 0 bases at J; junction bases unmatched: 8. Germline V gives CDR1 LNHDA, CDR2 SQIVND (reference sequence). The CDR3 covers 16 residues. In DNA form, the CDR3 reads TGTGCCAGTAGGGCATCCTACAGGGGTAGCAATCAGCCCCAGCATTTT. Protein sequence: CASRASYRGSNQPQHF. The whole variable domain, remainder taken from reference TRBV19 and TRBJ1-5, is DGGITQSPKYLFRKEGQNVTLSCEQNLNHDAMYWYRQDPGQGLRLIYYSQIVNDFQKGDIAEGYSVSREKKESFPLTVTSAQKNPTAFYLCASRASYRGSNQPQHFGDGTRLSIL.

This clone was picked up a small number of times. The V and J genes are TRBV2 and TRBJ2-3; D gene uncertain. V was pared by 5 bases and J by 2 bases, with 5 bases between. The CDR3 runs to 12 residues. The germline V gene has CDR1 SNHLY and CDR2 FYNNEI. CDR3 amino acids: CASSQDTDTQYF. CDR3 bases: TGTGCCAGCAGTCAGGACACAGATACGCAGTATTTT.

The chain carries TRBV6-1 and TRBJ2-7; maybe TRBD1 (5 bases). The germline V and J ends were trimmed by 4 bases and 2 bases, with 12 bases remaining between them. There are 14 residues in the CDR3. The germline V gene has CDR1 MNHNS and CDR2 SASEGT. The CDR3 DNA follows: TGTGCCAGCAGTGGAGGACAAGGACCCTACGAGCAGTACTTC. The encoded protein is CASSGGQGPYEQYF.

The V call is TRBV19, the J call TRBJ1-6; D ambiguous. Germline CDR1 LNHDA, CDR2 SQIVND (reference sequence). Trimming pared 3 bases from V and 7 bases from J, leaving 7 bases between. The CDR3 consists of 13 residues. CDR3 DNA: TGTGCCAGTAGTATGGCGGTCAATTCACCCCTCCACTTT. Translation gives CASSMAVNSPLHF.

The chain is built from TRBV5-1 and TRBJ1-1; D may be TRBD1 (6 bases). The CDR3 covers 15 residues. Germline V gene data show CDR1 as SGHRS and CDR2 as YFSETQ. V lost 1 base and J lost 3, with 13 bases in between. CDR3 sequence: CASSLFPGADTEAFF. CDR3 nucleotide sequence: TGCGCCAGCAGCTTGTTCCCAGGGGCGGACACTGAAGCTTTCTTT.

Regarding this clone: Mismatch with germline at one junction end may stem from a read error. V is TRBV5-4 and J is TRBJ1-2, with D hard to call. CDR3 size: 15 residues. CDR1 is SGHNT and CDR2 is YYREEE in the germline V gene (reference sequence). CDR3 in DNA: TGTACCAGCAGCTTGGTCGGGTCCAGTAACTATGGCTACACCTTC. Its protein is CTSSLVGSSNYGYTF.

This rearrangement joins TRBV5-6 to TRBJ2-7; TRBD1 might be the D (6 bases). Trimming stripped 6 bases from V and 1 base from J, with 20 bases between. Germline V gene data show CDR1 as SGHDT and CDR2 as YYEEEE. The CDR3 sequence is 16 residues long. CDR3 in amino acids: CASKVLAEGESYEQYF. The DNA for the CDR3 is TGTGCCAGCAAGGTTCTGGCAGAGGGGGAATCCTACGAGCAGTACTTC.

The chain combines TRBV7-3 with TRBJ2-1; 8 bases are shared with TRBD2. This CDR3 is built from 16 residues. Trimming cost V 5 bases and J 7 bases; bases outside gene matches: 13. Germline values: CDR1 SGHTA, CDR2 FQGTGA. The CDR3 sequence: CASSPPSGREENEQFF. CDR3 sequence (DNA): TGTGCCAGCAGCCCCCCCTCCGGGCGGGAGGAAAATGAGCAGTTCTTC.

The chain couples TRBV10-3 to TRBJ1-2, with D perhaps TRBD1 (6 bases). CDR1 and CDR2 (germline): ENHRY, SYGVKD. The germline V and J ends were trimmed by 3 bases and 4 bases, with 12 bases remaining between them. The CDR3 loop spans 14 amino acids. CDR3 amino acids: CAISDHRAGYGYTF. CDR3 bases: TGTGCCATCAGTGACCACAGGGCCGGCTATGGCTACACCTTC.

The chain couples TRBV4-2 to TRBJ2-3; D remains ambiguous. V lost 0 bases, J lost 5 bases, and 9 bases lay in between. The CDR3 has 14 residues. Germline V gene lookup returns CDR1 LGHNA and CDR2 YNFKEQ. CDR3 region: CASSQESPLDTQYF. The CDR3 DNA sequence: TGTGCCAGCAGCCAAGAGTCCCCCTTAGATACGCAGTATTTT.

The rearrangement links TRBV5-1 to TRBJ2-1, with 8 nucleotides matching TRBD2. Germline V gene sequence: CDR1 SGHRS, CDR2 YFSETQ. There are 15 residues in the CDR3. V dropped 1 base and J dropped 10; count of bases not matched to a gene: 10. This CDR3 is CASSLTAGELSEQFF. The CDR3 nucleotides are TGCGCCAGCAGCTTGACAGCGGGGGAATTGTCCGAGCAGTTCTTC.

Concerning this clone itself: At one end the junction does not follow the germline gene, possibly because of a read error. The gene calls are TRBV7-7 and TRBJ2-3, with 8 bases identical to TRBD2. The CDR3 sequence is 15 residues long. CDR1 is SSHAT, CDR2 FNYEAQ, per germline (reference sequence). The CDR3 region is CASSPAVAGLDTQYF. CDR3 sequence (DNA): TGTGCTAGCAGCCCTGCGGTAGCGGGGTTAGATACGCAGTATTTT.

The chain links TRBV4-1 to TRBJ1-2; 7 bases agree with TRBD1. This CDR3 has 14 amino acids. Germline CDR1 and CDR2: MGHRA and YSYEKL. V shed 4 bases, J shed 3 bases, and the junction held 5 bases outside the gene matches. The DNA for the CDR3 is TGCGCCAGCAGCCCGACAGGGTATTACTATGGCTACACCTTC. It specifies CASSPTGYYYGYTF.

In its sample, this clone was seen a few times. The chain carries TRBV5-1 and TRBJ2-5; TRBD1 matches at 8 bases. Per the germline V gene, CDR1 is SGHRS and CDR2 is YFSETQ. The V segment lost 4 bases and the J segment 2 bases; nucleotides outside the gene matches: 4. This CDR3 is built from 14 residues. CDR3 residues: CASSQRTGQETQYF. CDR3 coding DNA: TGCGCCAGCAGCCAACGGACAGGGCAAGAGACCCAGTACTTC. The whole variable domain, filled in from reference TRBV5-1 and TRBJ2-5, reads KAGVTQTPRYLIKTRGQQVTLSCSPISGHRSVSWYQQTPGQGLQFLFEYFSETQRNKGNFPGRFSGRQFSNSRSEMNVSTLELGDSALYLCASSQRTGQETQYFGPGTRLLVL.